These 27 T cell receptor beta chains originate from one sample sequenced in a study of Tregs in tolerant kidney transplant recipients. Measured with immunoSEQ multiplex PCR; TCRdb has only the in-frame clones, and not every one. The table lists 90,000 or so clones, 93% of them singletons. Related graft donors supplied nonmyeloablative bone marrow transplants, and mixed chimerism was transient. The source material was CD4+ T cells from blood (PBMCs), sampled 12 months after the transplant. The source is a human patient who received a combined kidney and bone marrow transplant. The T cells may come from the graft donor.

The chain combines TRBV7-3 with TRBJ2-5; 10 nucleotides line up with TRBD1. The CDR3 contains 18 residues. The germline V gene encodes CDR1 SGHTA and CDR2 FQGTGA. V lost 1 base to trimming and J lost 2 bases; unmatched junction nucleotides: 10. CDR3 DNA: TGTGCCAGCAGCTTAAGGGGGACAGGGGAAACCACTCAAGAGACCCAGTACTTC. Residues: CASSLRGTGETTQETQYF.

The V gene is TRBV4-3, the J gene TRBJ1-2, with no clear D. V lost 4 bases, J lost 5 bases, and 20 bases lay in between. The CDR3 sequence is 16 residues long. The germline CDR1 and CDR2 sequences are LGHNA and YSLEER. DNA of the CDR3: TGCGCCAGCAGCCTGATAAGTGGTGGCGGTACTTATGGCTACACCTTC. It is translated as CASSLISGGGTYGYTF.

This chain links TRBV7-2 with TRBJ2-3; D remains ambiguous. This CDR3 spans 13 amino acids. Germline V gene lookup returns CDR1 SGHTA and CDR2 FQGNSA. The V and J ends lost 4 bases and 4 bases respectively, with 9 bases between them. This chain's CDR3 is CASSSPEADTQYF. In DNA form, the CDR3 reads TGTGCCAGCAGCTCCCCAGAGGCAGATACGCAGTATTTT.

V and J are TRBV5-4 and TRBJ2-1; D gene unclear. The CDR3 has 15 amino acids. CDR1 is SGHNT and CDR2 is YYREEE in the germline V gene (reference sequence). Trimming took 0 bases from V and 0 from J, leaving 7 bases between them. CDR3: CASSLGGSSYNEQFF. CDR3 nucleotide sequence: TGTGCCAGCAGCTTGGGAGGCAGCTCCTACAATGAGCAGTTCTTC.

The J gene is TRBJ2-1, the V gene TRBV10-3; TRBD2 aligns across 12 bases. This CDR3 has 15 residues. Germline lookup yields CDR1 ENHRY and CDR2 SYGVKD. V trimming: 3 bases; J trimming: 7 bases; junction bases outside the gene matches: 4. CDR3: CAISDRLAGDNEQFF. The CDR3, as DNA: TGTGCCATCAGTGACCGACTAGCGGGAGATAATGAGCAGTTCTTC.

The chain employs TRBV9 and TRBJ1-2, with no clear D. The germline gives CDR1 SGDLS, CDR2 YYNGEE. V lost 0 bases to trimming and J lost 2 bases, with 14 bases between them. CDR3 length equals 16 residues. CDR3 bases: TGTGCCAGCAGCGTAGGATTACCCCGGGGAAACTATGGCTACACCTTC. Protein product: CASSVGLPRGNYGYTF. The full variable domain, completed using reference TRBV9 and TRBJ1-2, is DSGVTQTPKHLITATGQRVTLRCSPRSGDLSVYWYQQSLDQGLQFLIQYYNGEERAKGNILERFSAQQFPDLHSELNLSSLELGDSALYFCASSVGLPRGNYGYTFGSGTRLTVV.

This chain links TRBV7-9 with TRBJ2-3; 10 bases are a match to TRBD2. The junction had 11 bases not matched to a gene; V was cut back by 2 bases and J by 6 bases. Per germline, CDR1 SEHNR and CDR2 FQNEAQ (reference sequence). The CDR3 runs 17 residues. Here the CDR3 DNA reads TGTGCCAGCAGCTTACCCCAGCGGGGGGGCCGCGGGGATACGCAGTATTTT. Protein product: CASSLPQRGGRGDTQYF. The complete variable domain, with remaining parts taken from reference TRBV7-9 and TRBJ2-3, reads DTGVSQNPRHKITKRGQNVTFRCDPISEHNRLYWYRQTLGQGPEFLTYFQNEAQLEKSRLLSDRFSAERPKGSFSTLEIQRTEQGDSAMYLCASSLPQRGGRGDTQYFGPGTRLTVL.

This chain joins TRBV7-2 and TRBJ2-3; tentatively, D is TRBD2 (5 bases). Trimming pared 2 bases from V and 4 bases from J, leaving 13 bases between. The CDR3 is 15 amino acids. CDR1 is SGHTA and CDR2 is FQGNSA in the germline V gene. The CDR3 loop reads CASSLWGEDADTQYF. The CDR3 DNA follows: TGTGCCAGCAGCTTATGGGGAGAGGACGCAGATACGCAGTATTTT. The full variable domain, its missing parts supplied by reference TRBV7-2 and TRBJ2-3, is GAGVSQSPSNKVTEKGKDVELRCDPISGHTALYWYRQSLGQGLEFLIYFQGNSAPDKSGLPSDRFSAERTGGSVSTLTIQRTQQEDSAVYLCASSLWGEDADTQYFGPGTRLTVL.

The chain has TRBV7-3 and TRBJ2-1; possible D gene TRBD2, 6 bases. The CDR3 is 13 amino acids. The V gene's germline CDR1 is SGHTA and CDR2 FQGTGA. V lost 7 bases, J lost 6 bases, and 13 bases lay in between. CDR3 bases: TGTGCCAGCAAACCAGCCGGGGGCAATGAGCAGTTCTTC. Translation gives CASKPAGGNEQFF.

The chain carries TRBV25-1 and TRBJ1-1; 7 bases are shared with TRBD1. Germline CDR1 MGHDK, CDR2 SYGVNS. V lost 5 bases and J lost 8; bases outside the gene matches: 11. The CDR3 totals 14 residues. CDR3 nucleotides: TGTGCCAGCAGTCCCCCAGGGGGTTTCGCGGAAGCTTTCTTT. This translates into CASSPPGGFAEAFF.

The rearrangement uses TRBV10-3 and TRBJ1-1, with D tentatively TRBD1 (5 bases). Germline CDR1 is ENHRY and CDR2 is SYGVKD. The ends were cut back, 6 bases at V and 5 bases at J, with 13 bases in the middle. The CDR3 runs to 13 residues. CDR3 sequence: CAISQGVPTEAFF. DNA for the CDR3: TGTGCCATCAGCCAAGGGGTCCCAACTGAAGCTTTCTTT.

The V call is TRBV10-3, the J call TRBJ2-3; 8 nucleotides match TRBD2. This CDR3 is built from 14 residues. V shed 6 bases, J shed 4 bases, and the junction held 6 bases outside the gene matches. From germline, CDR1 is ENHRY and CDR2 SYGVKD. CDR3 residues: CAIRVLAVPDTQYF. The CDR3 bases are TGTGCCATCAGGGTACTAGCGGTCCCAGATACGCAGTATTTT.

V gene TRBV7-8 combines with J gene TRBJ1-2; D might be TRBD1 (6 bases). The CDR3 consists of 16 residues. The germline V gene encodes CDR1 SGHVS and CDR2 FQNEAQ. V was trimmed by 5 bases and J by 7 bases, leaving 23 bases between them. CDR3 sequence reads: CASSPRWDTGILGYTF. The CDR3 bases are TGTGCCAGCAGCCCTAGGTGGGACACGGGAATCCTTGGCTACACCTTC. Combining the CDR3 with reference TRBV7-8 and TRBJ1-2 gives the whole variable domain GAGVSQSPRYKVAKRGQDVALRCDPISGHVSLFWYQQALGQGPEFLTYFQNEAQLDKSGLPSDRFFAERPEGSVSTLKIQRTQQEDSAVYLCASSPRWDTGILGYTFGSGTRLTVV.

As concerns this clone: The junction and the germline gene differ at one end; a read error may be behind it. The CDR3 loop reads CASSLEGQGNCGYTF. The CDR3 nucleotides read TGTGCCAGCAGCTTAGAAGGGCAGGGGAACTGTGGCTACACCTTC. The rearrangement links TRBV7-9 to TRBJ1-2; maybe TRBD1 (6 bases). This CDR3 region has 15 residues. Germline CDR1 SEHNR, CDR2 FQNEAQ (reference sequence).

V gene TRBV5-1 combines with J gene TRBJ1-2; unclear D gene. CDR1 is SGHRS and CDR2 is YFSETQ in the germline V gene. The V end lost 5 bases, the J end lost 4 bases, and 15 bases lay between the germline ends. CDR3 length: 14 residues. CDR3 in amino acids: CASSEPDGVYGYTF. Written as DNA, the CDR3 is TGCGCCAGCAGTGAACCGGATGGAGTCTATGGCTACACCTTC.

The CDR3 loop is CASSLGGPRGSNQPQHF. DNA of the CDR3: TGTGCCAGCAGCTTAGGTGGACCCCGAGGGAGCAATCAGCCCCAGCATTTT. The gene calls are TRBV7-9 and TRBJ1-5; D remains ambiguous. Germline V gene lookup returns CDR1 SEHNR and CDR2 FQNEAQ (reference sequence). Deletions cut 1 base from V and 1 base from J, with 14 bases between. CDR3 length: 17 residues. Drawing the rest from reference TRBV7-9 and TRBJ1-5, the complete variable domain is DTGVSQNPRHKITKRGQNVTFRCDPISEHNRLYWYRQTLGQGPEFLTYFQNEAQLEKSRLLSDRFSAERPKGSFSTLEIQRTEQGDSAMYLCASSLGGPRGSNQPQHFGDGTRLSIL.

This clone occurred once. The chain carries TRBV14 and TRBJ2-3; TRBD1 aligns across 8 bases. Trimming at V came to 1 base and at J to 4 bases, leaving 10 bases not matched to a gene. This CDR3 has 17 residues. The germline V gene has CDR1 SGHDN and CDR2 FVKESK. CDR3 residues: CASSQGKLTGVPDTQYF. The CDR3, as DNA: TGTGCCAGCAGCCAAGGGAAGTTGACAGGGGTACCAGATACGCAGTATTTT.

The CDR3 reads CASSLQPPGKSGELFF. CDR3 nucleotide sequence: TGCGCCAGCAGTCTCCAACCCCCAGGGAAATCCGGGGAGCTGTTTTTT. The V and J genes are TRBV4-3 and TRBJ2-2, with D perhaps TRBD1 (5 bases). CDR3 length equals 16 residues. Germline V lookup: CDR1 LGHNA, CDR2 YSLEER. V shed 6 bases and J shed 6 bases, with 20 bases lying between them.

The chain joins TRBV2 to TRBJ2-7, with D possibly being TRBD1 (6 bases). V lost 5 bases, J lost 3 bases, and 8 bases lay in between. The CDR3 spans 12 residues. Germline CDR1 reads SNHLY; CDR2 reads FYNNEI. CDR3 coding DNA: TGTGCCAGCAGTCGACAGGACTACGAGCAGTACTTC. The encoded protein is CASSRQDYEQYF.

The chain links TRBV10-3 to TRBJ2-7; 7 bases map to TRBD1. V lost 6 bases, J lost 12 bases, and 14 bases stayed unmatched. CDR1 is ENHRY and CDR2 is SYGVKD in the germline V gene. This CDR3 has 13 amino acids. CDR3 sequence: CAIRTGTDLNWYF. DNA of the CDR3: TGTGCCATCAGGACCGGGACAGATCTAAATTGGTACTTC.

A note on this clone: Other DNA sequences within the sample encode an identical CDR3. This chain links TRBV6-1 with TRBJ1-6; TRBD1 aligns across 9 bases. This CDR3 is built from 15 residues. The germline CDR1 and CDR2 sequences are MNHNS and SASEGT. J was trimmed by 7 bases and V by 6 bases; bases with no gene match: 7. CDR3 sequence (DNA): TGTGCCAGCAGGCCGGGACAGGGTATAAATTCACCCCTCCACTTT. This gives the protein CASRPGQGINSPLHF.

The CDR3 DNA reads as TGTGCCAGCAGCTTGGTGGCTAGCGGGAGGGCCCTCTACGAGCAGTACTTC. This translates into CASSLVASGRALYEQYF. The chain carries TRBV5-5 and TRBJ2-7; 12 bases are a match to TRBD2. This CDR3 is 17 amino acids long. V lost 0 bases and J lost 3; bases outside the gene matches: 7. Germline lookup yields CDR1 SGHKS and CDR2 YYEKEE (reference sequence).

The rearrangement joins TRBV9 to TRBJ2-2; 7 bases align to TRBD1. The CDR3 has 17 residues. CDR1 SGDLS and CDR2 YYNGEE come from the germline V gene. J was trimmed by 2 bases and V by 3 bases; bases with no gene match: 10. The CDR3 nucleotides read TGTGCCAGCAGCGAATCCCAAAGACAGGGAAACACCGGGGAGCTGTTTTTT. Its protein is CASSESQRQGNTGELFF.

V usage is TRBV18 and J usage is TRBJ2-3, with 9 bases matching TRBD2. Germline lookup yields CDR1 KGHSH and CDR2 LQKENI. This CDR3 region has 16 residues. Trimming at V came to 3 bases and at J to 4 bases, leaving 8 bases not matched to a gene. The CDR3: CASSPYGTSWADTQYF. The CDR3 nucleotides are TGTGCCAGCTCACCCTACGGGACTAGCTGGGCAGATACGCAGTATTTT.

J is TRBJ1-5 and V is TRBV18, with D possibly being TRBD1 (6 bases). This CDR3 spans 16 amino acids. The V end was cut by 6 bases, the J end by 6 bases, with 21 bases between. The germline V gene has CDR1 KGHSH and CDR2 LQKENI. CDR3 coding DNA: TGTGCCAGCTCGTTGTGGGTCAGCAGGGGAAGTCAGCCCCAGCATTTT. Amino acid sequence: CASSLWVSRGSQPQHF.

The chain is built from TRBV5-4 and TRBJ2-5, with 7 bases that match TRBD1. J lost 6 bases, V lost 5 bases, and 10 bases had no gene match. CDR3 size: 14 residues. Germline lookup yields CDR1 SGHNT and CDR2 YYREEE (reference sequence). The CDR3 coding sequence is TGTGCCAGCAGTCTTATAGGGGGCGAGAAGACCCAGTACTTC. It is translated as CASSLIGGEKTQYF. The entire variable domain, with the rest obtained from reference TRBV5-4 and TRBJ2-5, is as follows: ETGVTQSPTHLIKTRGQQVTLRCSSQSGHNTVSWYQQALGQGPQFIFQYYREEENGRGNFPPRFSGLQFPNYSSELNVNALELDDSALYLCASSLIGGEKTQYFGPGTRLLVL.

J is TRBJ2-7 and V is TRBV9, with a tentative D call TRBD2 (7 bases). Germline V gene sequence: CDR1 SGDLS, CDR2 YYNGEE. Deletions cut 0 bases from V and 3 bases from J, with 10 bases between. This CDR3 spans 14 amino acids. The DNA of the CDR3 is TGTGCCAGCAGCGTAGAAGGGGGGGTCTACGAGCAGTACTTC. Its protein is CASSVEGGVYEQYF.